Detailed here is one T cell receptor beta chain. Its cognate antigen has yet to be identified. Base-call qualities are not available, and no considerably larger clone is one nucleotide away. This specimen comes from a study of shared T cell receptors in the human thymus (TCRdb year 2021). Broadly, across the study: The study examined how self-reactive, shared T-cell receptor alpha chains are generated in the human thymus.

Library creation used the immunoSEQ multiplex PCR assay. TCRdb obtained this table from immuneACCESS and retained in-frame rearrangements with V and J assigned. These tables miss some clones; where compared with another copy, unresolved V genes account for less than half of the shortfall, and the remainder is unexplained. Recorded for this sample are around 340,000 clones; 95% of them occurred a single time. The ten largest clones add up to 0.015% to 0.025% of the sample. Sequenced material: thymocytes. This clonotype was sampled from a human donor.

The CDR3 here reads CSVRVSRLQETQYF. The bases are TGCAGCGTTCGGGTATCTAGACTCCAAGAGACCCAGTACTTC. The receptor chain draws on TRBV29-1 and TRBJ2-5, with the D segment identity uncertain. The germline V gene encodes CDR1 SQVTM and CDR2 ANQGSEA. V was cut back by 5 bases and J by 1 base, leaving a gap of 14 bases between them. Including the terminal cysteine and phenylalanine, the CDR3 comprises 14 residues. The read is trimmed to its CDR3 DNA, 42 bases read in frame from base 1.